These 13 T cell receptor beta chains were sequenced from one sample in a study of T cell repertoires in ileal Crohn's disease. TCRdb's table, derived via immunoSEQ multiplex PCR, lists solely in-frame clones and lacks some. The sample yields around 9,000 clones, around 77% seen once. Source material: ileal tissue. These receptors were taken from an adult with Crohn's disease.

This clone was observed a few times. The chain combines TRBV9 with TRBJ2-7; the D is unclear. CDR3 length: 12 residues. The V gene lost 3 bases and the J gene lost 6 bases, with 10 bases spanning the gap. CDR1 and CDR2 (germline): SGDLS, YYNGEE. The CDR3 sequence: CASSATVGEQYF. The CDR3 region has the DNA TGTGCCAGCAGCGCCACAGTGGGCGAGCAGTACTTC.

The rearrangement links TRBV19 to TRBJ1-1; TRBD1 matches at 9 bases. V lost 9 bases and J lost 1; bases outside the gene matches: 3. The CDR3 contains 13 residues. CDR1 is LNHDA, CDR2 SQIVND, per germline (reference sequence). CDR3: CASRGQGNTEAFF. As DNA, the CDR3 is TGTGCCAGCCGGGGACAGGGGAACACTGAAGCTTTCTTT.

The chain carries TRBV30 and TRBJ2-5; TRBD2 might be the D (6 bases). The CDR3 has 15 residues. The V gene lost 2 bases and the J gene lost 3 bases, with 16 bases spanning the gap. Germline CDR1 GTSNPN, CDR2 SVGIG (reference sequence). CDR3 nucleotides: TGTGCCTGGAGTCCCGTGGGGCGGGAAGAAGAGACCCAGTACTTC. It specifies CAWSPVGREEETQYF.

This clone was seen a handful of times. CDR3 in DNA: TGTGCCAGCAGCTCCACAAAGTCCTACAATGAGCAGTTCTTC. As protein: CASSSTKSYNEQFF. This chain uses TRBV11-2 with TRBJ2-1; D is unresolved. The CDR3 has 14 residues. Deletions cut 4 bases from V and 1 base from J, with 8 bases between. Germline CDR1 reads SGHAT; CDR2 reads FQNNGV.

The chain links TRBV5-1 to TRBJ2-2; TRBD1 might be the D (6 bases). Trimming stripped 0 bases from V and 6 bases from J, with 12 bases between. Germline V CDR1 and CDR2: SGHRS, YFSETQ. This CDR3 is 15 amino acids long. CDR3 in amino acids: CASSLGQEFAGELFF. CDR3 in DNA: TGCGCCAGCAGCTTGGGACAGGAGTTCGCCGGGGAGCTGTTTTTT.

This chain uses TRBV5-5 with TRBJ1-1; D gene ambiguous. CDR1 is SGHKS and CDR2 is YYEKEE in the germline V gene (reference sequence). This CDR3 region has 11 residues. Trimming pared 2 bases from V and 8 bases from J, leaving 7 bases between. CDR3 coding DNA: TGTGCCAGCAGCTTTGCGCGGGAAGCTTTCTTT. It encodes CASSFAREAFF.

V usage is TRBV9 and J usage is TRBJ2-5; D is possibly TRBD1 (5 bases). Germline lookup yields CDR1 SGDLS and CDR2 YYNGEE. The V gene lost 4 bases and the J gene lost 5 bases, with 18 bases spanning the gap. The CDR3 totals 15 residues. The CDR3 bases are TGTGCCAGCAGCCCGCTTCAAGGGGCTCGGGAGACCCAGTACTTC. This sequence encodes CASSPLQGARETQYF.

This chain connects TRBV11-2 to TRBJ2-4; 9 positions agree with TRBD1. V lost 7 bases and J lost 3; bases outside the gene matches: 10. The CDR3 extends over 16 amino acids. Germline V gene data show CDR1 as SGHAT and CDR2 as FQNNGV. The CDR3 is CASTVDRGTGKNIQYF. CDR3 in DNA: TGTGCCAGCACCGTAGACAGGGGGACCGGCAAAAACATTCAGTACTTC.

This chain uses TRBV29-1 with TRBJ1-2, with 7 bases lining up with TRBD1. CDR1 and CDR2 (germline): SQVTM, ANQGSEA. The CDR3 contains 16 residues. J was trimmed by 0 bases and V by 6 bases; bases with no gene match: 13. CDR3 loop: CSVPKGGQSPNYGYTF. CDR3 bases: TGCAGCGTCCCGAAAGGGGGACAGTCCCCTAACTATGGCTACACCTTC.

The V call is TRBV5-3, the J call TRBJ2-3, with D possibly being TRBD2 (6 bases). TRBV5-3 is an ORF, and what it does is uncertain. This CDR3 has 16 residues. The germline V and J ends were trimmed by 1 base and 1 base, with 13 bases remaining between them. The CDR3 coding sequence is TGTGCCAGAAGCTTGAATCATCGGGGGTGCACAGATACGCAGTATTTT. Its translation: CARSLNHRGCTDTQYF.

This chain uses TRBV4-2 with TRBJ2-2; maybe TRBD2 (6 bases). V lost 6 bases to trimming and J lost 5 bases, with 10 bases between them. From germline, CDR1 is LGHNA and CDR2 YNFKEQ. The CDR3 has 13 amino acids. CDR3 in amino acids: CASSISGTGELFF. In DNA form, the CDR3 reads TGTGCCAGCAGTATCAGCGGGACCGGGGAGCTGTTTTTT.

The rearrangement joins TRBV7-2 to TRBJ1-1; D remains unclear. Germline V gives CDR1 SGHTA, CDR2 FQGNSA. The CDR3 has 15 residues. Deletions cut 2 bases from V and 0 bases from J, with 10 bases between. CDR3 coding DNA: TGTGCCAGCAGCTTATTTCGGGTCCTGAACACTGAAGCTTTCTTT. Translated, it gives CASSLFRVLNTEAFF. Filled out from reference TRBV7-2 and TRBJ1-1, the complete variable domain reads GAGVSQSPSNKVTEKGKDVELRCDPISGHTALYWYRQSLGQGLEFLIYFQGNSAPDKSGLPSDRFSAERTGGSVSTLTIQRTQQEDSAVYLCASSLFRVLNTEAFFGQGTRLTVV.

The chain employs TRBV11-2 and TRBJ1-4, with TRBD1 identical over 10 bases. The CDR3 has 16 residues. The ends lost 5 bases at V and 7 bases at J; junction bases unmatched: 10. CDR1 and CDR2 (germline): SGHAT, FQNNGV. The CDR3 reads CASSAGTGAFIEKLFF. DNA for the CDR3: TGTGCCAGCAGCGCTGGGACAGGGGCCTTTATTGAAAAACTGTTTTTT. Together with reference TRBV11-2 and TRBJ1-4, the CDR3 gives the full variable domain: EAGVAQSPRYKIIEKRQSVAFWCNPISGHATLYWYQQILGQGPKLLIQFQNNGVVDDSQLPKDRFSAERLKGVDSTLKIQPAKLEDSAVYLCASSAGTGAFIEKLFFGSGTQLSVL.